This entry describes one T cell receptor beta chain. Antigen specificity is unknown. These data originate in a study of cytomegalovirus exposure and HLA in healthy donors. Study-level points and caveats: The tendency of first-cohort TCR clusters to co-occur in the 120 or so validation repertoires emerged from a later analysis. In vitro assays verified that three CMV-associated chains recognized CMV antigens specifically.

The CDR3 loop spans 15 amino acids. The junction had 14 bases not matched to a gene; V was cut back by 8 bases and J by 5 bases. In germline, CDR1 is MNHNS, CDR2 SASEGT. Repertoires were generated with immunoSEQ multiplex PCR, while TCRdb's copy carries only in-frame clones and drops some. Of 250,000 to 350,000 clones in the sample, 70% to 90% were seen once. The sample taken for sequencing was PBMCs. This chain uses TRBV6-1 with TRBJ1-2, with 7 bases identical to TRBD1. The receptor's source is a woman in her late teens or twenties in good health and CMV-seronegative. The CDR3 here is CASEFGQDSLYGYTF. The CDR3 DNA sequence: TGTGCCAGCGAGTTTGGACAGGATTCACTATATGGCTACACCTTC.